These 5 T cell receptor beta chains were all obtained from the same sample, sequenced in a study of T-cell memory formation after mild COVID-19. MiXCR, run by TCRdb on the 5' RACE reads, gives a single entry per CDR3 protein. In the table there are 400,000 to 500,000 distinct CDR3 sequences, 20% of which are singletons. What was sequenced was PBMCs or a T cell subset sorted from them (not recorded which). The receptors were sampled from an adult woman who had mild COVID-19 (a few samples of this study predate the infection). Cell type and time point are not known.

This clonotype has only a few counts. The CDR3 is CASSAGTGGNEQFF. CDR3 nucleotides: TGTGCCAGCAGCGCCGGGACAGGGGGGAATGAGCAGTTCTTC. This chain connects TRBV7-9 to TRBJ2-1; 11 bases agree with TRBD1. The ends lost 5 bases at V and 7 bases at J; junction bases unmatched: 4. Germline CDR1 is SEHNR and CDR2 is FQNEAQ (reference sequence). There are 14 residues in the CDR3.

The chain couples TRBV20-1 to TRBJ2-1; 8 nucleotides agree with TRBD2. The CDR3 spans 13 residues. CDR1 and CDR2 (germline): DFQATT, SNEGSKA (reference sequence). Losses at the gene ends were 3 bases for V and 6 bases for J; bases not matched to a gene: 4. This chain's CDR3 is CSASGRALNEQFF. The CDR3 nucleotides are TGCAGTGCTAGCGGGAGGGCCCTCAATGAGCAGTTCTTC.

Only a few counts were recorded for this clonotype. This sequence joins TRBV7-9 and TRBJ1-1, with D unclear. The CDR3 covers 12 residues. V lost 8 bases and J 1 base, leaving 8 bases between the germline ends. CDR1 and CDR2 from the germline V gene are SEHNR and FQNEAQ (reference sequence). This chain's CDR3 is CASREGNTEAFF. CDR3 DNA sequence: TGTGCCAGCCGTGAGGGGAACACTGAAGCTTTCTTT.

The table lists this clonotype with a few counts. This sequence joins TRBV29-1 and TRBJ2-3; 7 bases line up with TRBD2. The CDR3 has 14 residues. The germline V gene encodes CDR1 SQVTM and CDR2 ANQGSEA. V trimming: 3 bases; J trimming: 2 bases; junction bases outside the gene matches: 5. The CDR3 spells CSVEGLLSTDTQYF. The CDR3 region has the DNA TGCAGCGTTGAGGGACTACTATCCACAGATACGCAGTATTTT.

The rearrangement joins TRBV29-1 to TRBJ2-1, with unresolved D. Germline CDR1 is SQVTM and CDR2 is ANQGSEA. The CDR3 loop spans 12 amino acids. The CDR3 DNA is TGCAGTACTCTCTTAGGGATAAATGAGCAGTTCTTC. As protein: CSTLLGINEQFF.